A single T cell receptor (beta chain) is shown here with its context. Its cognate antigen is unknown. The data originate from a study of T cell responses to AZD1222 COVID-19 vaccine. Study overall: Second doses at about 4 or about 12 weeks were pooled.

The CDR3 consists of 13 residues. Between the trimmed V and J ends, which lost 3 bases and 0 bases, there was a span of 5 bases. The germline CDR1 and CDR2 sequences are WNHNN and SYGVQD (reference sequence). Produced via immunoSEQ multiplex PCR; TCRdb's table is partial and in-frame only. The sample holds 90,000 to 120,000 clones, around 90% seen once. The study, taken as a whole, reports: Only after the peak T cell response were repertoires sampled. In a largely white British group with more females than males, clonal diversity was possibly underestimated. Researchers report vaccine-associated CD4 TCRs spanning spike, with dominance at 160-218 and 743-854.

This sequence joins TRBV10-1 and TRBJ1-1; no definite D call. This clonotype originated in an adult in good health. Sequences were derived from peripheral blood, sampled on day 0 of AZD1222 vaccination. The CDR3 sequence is CASSDGMNTEAFF. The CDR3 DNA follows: TGCGCCAGCAGTGACGGAATGAACACTGAAGCTTTCTTT.